Shown below are 32 T cell receptor beta chains from a single sample sequenced in a study of cytomegalovirus exposure and HLA in healthy donors. The study ran its PCR with 60 Vbeta and 13 Jbeta primers. The repertoire was sequenced with immunoSEQ multiplex PCR; TCRdb's copy has only in-frame clones and lacks some. Of 150,000 or so clones in the sample, about two thirds were seen once. The material sequenced was PBMCs. These receptor sequences come from a woman aged 60-75 years in good health and CMV-seropositive.

The V and J genes are TRBV28 and TRBJ1-2; no definite D call. The V and J ends lost 5 bases and 7 bases respectively, with 14 bases between them. The CDR3 has 13 amino acids. The germline gives CDR1 MDHEN, CDR2 SYDVKM. This CDR3 is CASSPPGALGYTF. In DNA form, the CDR3 reads TGTGCCAGCAGTCCGCCGGGTGCCCTTGGCTACACCTTC.

The chain carries TRBV14 and TRBJ1-1; 7 bases match TRBD1. CDR1 is SGHDN, CDR2 FVKESK, per germline. Trimming removed 3 bases from V and 2 bases from J; junction bases left unmatched: 6. There are 15 residues in the CDR3. DNA for the CDR3: TGTGCCAGCAGCCACACCGGGACAGCAAACACTGAAGCTTTCTTT. As protein: CASSHTGTANTEAFF.

The rearrangement uses TRBV25-1 and TRBJ2-7; 9 bases align to TRBD1. The V gene end was trimmed by 2 bases and the J gene end by 5 bases; junction bases not matched to a gene: 4. The CDR3 is 14 amino acids. The V gene's germline CDR1 is MGHDK and CDR2 SYGVNS. CDR3 bases: TGTGCCAGCAGTGAAGGGACAGGGAGGCACGAGCAGTACTTC. It encodes CASSEGTGRHEQYF.

This clone has more than one count but fewer than ten. The genes are TRBV4-1 and TRBJ1-6; TRBD1 agrees at 11 bases. The CDR3 totals 20 residues. In germline, CDR1 is MGHRA, CDR2 YSYEKL. Unmatched junction bases numbered 9, after V lost 2 bases and J lost 0 bases. The CDR3 loop is CASSQKGQGVPSSYNSPLHF. CDR3 sequence (DNA): TGCGCCAGCAGCCAAAAGGGACAGGGGGTCCCGAGCTCCTATAATTCACCCCTCCACTTT.

As concerns this clone: An end of the junction does not agree with germline; a read error may underlie this. CDR3 amino acids: CASSQELGQGTYGQYF. The CDR3 DNA follows: TGTGCCAGCAGCCAAGAACTGGGACAGGGCACCTACGGGCAGTACTTC. This chain connects TRBV4-2 to TRBJ2-7, with TRBD1 identical over 9 bases. The CDR3 runs 16 residues. Looked up from germline, CDR1 is LGHNA and CDR2 is YNFKEQ.

On this clone itself: The sample contains more than one DNA sequence encoding this CDR3. The rearrangement joins TRBV28 to TRBJ2-7, with D maybe TRBD1 (5 bases). Germline lookup yields CDR1 MDHEN and CDR2 SYDVKM. The CDR3 extends over 11 amino acids. V lost 4 bases to trimming and J lost 5 bases, with 6 bases between them. The CDR3 spells CASSSRDEQYF. For the CDR3, the DNA is TGTGCCAGCAGTTCCAGGGACGAGCAGTACTTC.

This clone was found a few times. The CDR3 DNA reads TGTGCCATCAGTGCCGTGGAGCGCGGGGAGCTGTTTTTT. Residues: CAISAVERGELFF. This chain connects TRBV10-3 to TRBJ2-2; D remains unclear. Germline lookup yields CDR1 ENHRY and CDR2 SYGVKD. This CDR3 spans 13 amino acids. V gave up 4 bases and J gave up 7 bases, with 10 bases separating them.

The V gene is TRBV10-3, the J gene TRBJ2-3, with D maybe TRBD2 (6 bases). Germline CDR1 ENHRY, CDR2 SYGVKD. The CDR3 runs 12 residues. Deletions cut 10 bases from V and 5 bases from J, with 13 bases between. The CDR3 protein is CATGGVQDTQYF. The CDR3 DNA follows: TGTGCCACCGGAGGGGTTCAAGATACGCAGTATTTT.

Remarks on this clone: Other DNA sequences in the sample encode the same CDR3. V and J are TRBV7-9 and TRBJ2-5, with D perhaps TRBD1 (5 bases). V lost 4 bases and J 2 bases, leaving 8 bases between the germline ends. From germline, CDR1 is SEHNR and CDR2 FQNEAQ (reference sequence). This CDR3 is 13 amino acids long. CDR3 loop: CASSSTEQETQYF. The CDR3 nucleotides are TGTGCCAGCAGCTCGACAGAACAAGAGACCCAGTACTTC. Complete variable domain (other parts from reference TRBV7-9 and TRBJ2-5): DTGVSQNPRHKITKRGQNVTFRCDPISEHNRLYWYRQTLGQGPEFLTYFQNEAQLEKSRLLSDRFSAERPKGSFSTLEIQRTEQGDSAMYLCASSSTEQETQYFGPGTRLLVL.

The J gene is TRBJ2-1, the V gene TRBV27; 11 nucleotides align to TRBD2. V was pared by 5 bases and J by 12 bases, with 15 bases of the junction left unmatched. The CDR3 length is 16 residues. Looked up from germline, CDR1 is MNHEY and CDR2 is SMNVEV (reference sequence). DNA of the CDR3: TGTGCCAGCAGTACACCCTCCGGGACTAGCGGTCTTTTGCAGTTCTTC. It yields the protein CASSTPSGTSGLLQFF.

The rearrangement joins TRBV5-1 to TRBJ1-2; D possibly corresponds to TRBD1 (6 bases). CDR3 size: 15 residues. Trimming removed 0 bases from V and 2 bases from J, with 11 bases in between. CDR1 is SGHRS and CDR2 is YFSETQ in the germline V gene. The CDR3 nucleotides are TGCGCCAGCAGCTTGGAGGGACAACGCAACTATGGCTACACCTTC. Residues: CASSLEGQRNYGYTF.

The chain is built from TRBV11-2 and TRBJ2-7; weak D call: TRBD1 (5 bases). This CDR3 has 15 residues. Germline V gene data show CDR1 as SGHAT and CDR2 as FQNNGV. V lost 4 bases to trimming and J lost 2 bases, with 15 bases between them. For the CDR3, the DNA is TGTGCCAGCAGCTCCCTGTTGGGGCAGACCTACGAGCAGTACTTC. Protein: CASSSLLGQTYEQYF.

This chain links TRBV20-1 with TRBJ2-3; 7 bases are shared with TRBD1. With 5 bases clipped from V and 4 bases from J, the junction kept 0 bases outside the gene matches. CDR1 and CDR2 from the germline V gene are DFQATT and SNEGSKA (reference sequence). The CDR3 totals 11 residues. DNA for the CDR3: TGCAGTGCTGACAGGGCAGATACGCAGTATTTT. Its protein is CSADRADTQYF.

This clone was seen a few times. The chain joins TRBV5-1 to TRBJ2-3, with D perhaps TRBD2 (6 bases). The CDR3 sequence is 14 residues long. V was pared by 0 bases and J by 5 bases, with 10 bases between. CDR1 and CDR2 from the germline V gene are SGHRS and YFSETQ. CDR3 region: CASSLASEIDTQYF. The CDR3 DNA follows: TGCGCCAGCAGCTTGGCTAGCGAGATAGATACGCAGTATTTT. The entire variable domain, with the rest obtained from reference TRBV5-1 and TRBJ2-3, is as follows: KAGVTQTPRYLIKTRGQQVTLSCSPISGHRSVSWYQQTPGQGLQFLFEYFSETQRNKGNFPGRFSGRQFSNSRSEMNVSTLELGDSALYLCASSLASEIDTQYFGPGTRLTVL.

V gene TRBV5-8 combines with J gene TRBJ2-6; D call uncertain. The CDR3 has 17 residues. V lost 9 bases and J 0 bases, leaving 19 bases between the germline ends. Germline assignment: CDR1 SGHTS and CDR2 YDEGEE. The chain's CDR3 is CANPQSIHGSGANVLTF. The CDR3, as DNA: TGTGCCAACCCCCAATCTATTCATGGCTCTGGGGCCAACGTCCTGACTTTC.

This clone came up a few times. V is TRBV7-9 and J is TRBJ2-7; TRBD1 matches 7 bases. The trim removed 5 bases at V and 5 bases at J, leaving 6 bases unmatched. This CDR3 is built from 13 residues. In germline, CDR1 is SEHNR, CDR2 FQNEAQ (reference sequence). CDR3 coding DNA: TGTGCCAGCAGCCAAGGACAGGCCAACGAGCAGTACTTC. It encodes CASSQGQANEQYF.

The rearrangement uses TRBV5-4 and TRBJ1-2; D remains unclear. Deletions cut 0 bases from V and 4 bases from J, with 4 bases between. CDR3 length equals 12 residues. Germline values: CDR1 SGHNT, CDR2 YYREEE (reference sequence). For the CDR3, the DNA is TGTGCCAGCAGCTTGGGCAGCTATGGCTACACCTTC. Its translation: CASSLGSYGYTF.

This chain uses TRBV12-2 with TRBJ2-1; the table names TRBD1, a call not compared with the DNA. TRBV12-2 is flagged as a pseudogene. This CDR3 comprises 16 residues. In nucleotides, the CDR3 is TGTGCAAGTCGCTTATCGGGACACTTCCTATACAATGAGCAGTTCTTC. Its protein is CASRLSGHFLYNEQFF.

The chain employs TRBV6-1 and TRBJ2-1, with 12 bases that match TRBD2. The trim removed 4 bases at V and 6 bases at J, leaving 4 bases unmatched. This CDR3 comprises 15 residues. The germline gives CDR1 MNHNS, CDR2 SASEGT. This CDR3 is CASSGTSGRLNEQFF. In nucleotides, the CDR3 is TGTGCCAGCAGTGGTACTAGCGGGAGGCTCAATGAGCAGTTCTTC.

This clone occurred once. The V and J genes are TRBV5-6 and TRBJ2-1, with 9 bases lining up with TRBD2. Trimming took 4 bases from V and 7 from J; bases not matched to a gene: 12. The CDR3 covers 16 residues. The germline gives CDR1 SGHDT, CDR2 YYEEEE. CDR3 protein: CASSLIAGDFNNEQFF. DNA of the CDR3: TGTGCCAGCAGCCTTATAGCGGGAGACTTTAATAATGAGCAGTTCTTC. The whole variable domain, remainder taken from reference TRBV5-6 and TRBJ2-1, is DAGVTQSPTHLIKTRGQQVTLRCSPKSGHDTVSWYQQALGQGPQFIFQYYEEEERQRGNFPDRFSGHQFPNYSSELNVNALLLGDSALYLCASSLIAGDFNNEQFFGPGTRLTVL.

The chain carries TRBV29-1 and TRBJ2-2; the D is unclear. V was clipped by 7 bases and J by 6 bases, with 12 bases between them. Germline V gene lookup returns CDR1 SQVTM and CDR2 ANQGSEA. This CDR3 region has 12 residues. CDR3 in amino acids: CSAGGESGELFF. In DNA form, the CDR3 reads TGCAGCGCCGGTGGAGAATCCGGGGAGCTGTTTTTT.

The rearrangement links TRBV29-1 to TRBJ2-7, with D perhaps matching TRBD2 (5 bases). The V end was cut by 4 bases, the J end by 2 bases, with 9 bases between. The V gene's germline CDR1 is SQVTM and CDR2 ANQGSEA. CDR3 size: 12 residues. CDR3 residues: CSVAHGTYEQYF. The CDR3, as DNA: TGCAGCGTTGCTCACGGGACCTACGAGCAGTACTTC.

This clone appeared a single time. This CDR3 reads CASRPGTGLYEQYF. The DNA of the CDR3 is TGTGCCAGCAGGCCCGGGACAGGGCTGTACGAGCAGTACTTC. V is TRBV28 and J is TRBJ2-7, with 9 bases fitting TRBD1. Germline V gene lookup returns CDR1 MDHEN and CDR2 SYDVKM. With 6 bases clipped from V and 4 bases from J, the junction kept 7 bases outside the gene matches. The CDR3 contains 14 residues.

This clone has a handful of counts. The chain is built from TRBV12-5 and TRBJ1-1, with 10 positions matching TRBD1. Trimming took 6 bases from V and 4 from J; bases not matched to a gene: 5. This CDR3 comprises 14 residues. CDR1 LGHNT and CDR2 FRNRAP come from the germline V gene. Written as DNA, the CDR3 is TGTGCTAGTGGCCCGGGACAGGGGTTCACTGAAGCTTTCTTT. This codes for CASGPGQGFTEAFF.

J is TRBJ1-1 and V is TRBV10-3; no reliable D call. This CDR3 spans 13 amino acids. V was clipped by 6 bases and J by 0 bases, with 8 bases between them. Germline loops: CDR1 ENHRY, CDR2 SYGVKD. This chain's CDR3 is CAISREVNTEAFF. The DNA of the CDR3 is TGTGCCATCAGCAGAGAGGTGAACACTGAAGCTTTCTTT.

The chain combines TRBV18 with TRBJ2-5; 11 bases agree with TRBD1. The length of the CDR3 is 16 residues. Germline V gives CDR1 KGHSH, CDR2 LQKENI. V gave up 1 base and J gave up 5 bases; unmatched junction bases: 6. The CDR3 spells CASSPLDRGRGETQYF. CDR3 nucleotides: TGTGCCAGCTCACCACTGGACAGGGGGCGAGGGGAGACCCAGTACTTC.

The rearrangement links TRBV6-5 to TRBJ1-1; a possible D gene is TRBD1 (5 bases). The ends were cut back, 4 bases at V and 4 bases at J, with 13 bases in the middle. The CDR3 consists of 14 residues. Germline V CDR1 and CDR2: MNHEY, SVGAGI. CDR3 in DNA: TGTGCCAGCAGTTCCAGAGGGGACTCCACTGAAGCTTTCTTT. Amino acids: CASSSRGDSTEAFF.

This sequence joins TRBV27 and TRBJ1-2; possible D gene TRBD1, 5 bases. CDR3 length equals 13 residues. V was pared by 2 bases and J by 8 bases, with 12 bases between. Germline V gives CDR1 MNHEY, CDR2 SMNVEV (reference sequence). The CDR3 nucleotides are TGTGCCAGCAGTTTAAAAGGGGCGCGGGGCTACACCTTC. It encodes CASSLKGARGYTF.

This chain joins TRBV6-1 and TRBJ1-5; 7 nucleotides match TRBD1. The ends lost 6 bases at V and 4 bases at J; junction bases unmatched: 9. Germline loops: CDR1 MNHNS, CDR2 SASEGT. The CDR3 runs to 15 residues. CDR3 protein: CASRADRWVNQPQHF. Here the CDR3 DNA reads TGTGCCAGCAGGGCGGACAGGTGGGTAAATCAGCCCCAGCATTTT.

This clone came up a few times. The chain carries TRBV6-5 and TRBJ1-3; weak D call: TRBD1 (5 bases). This CDR3 is 15 amino acids long. V dropped 6 bases and J dropped 2 bases, with 14 bases sitting between them. In germline, CDR1 is MNHEY, CDR2 SVGAGI. This CDR3 is CASSRGVSAGNTIYF. The CDR3 DNA reads as TGTGCCAGCAGCCGGGGGGTCTCCGCTGGAAACACCATATATTTT.

This chain joins TRBV19 and TRBJ2-3; 12 nucleotides align to TRBD2. The CDR3 runs to 17 residues. Per germline, CDR1 LNHDA and CDR2 SQIVND (reference sequence). The J segment lost 5 bases and the V segment lost 5 bases, leaving 11 bases of the junction unmatched. As DNA, the CDR3 is TGTGCCAGTAGTGTCCGACTAGCGGGAGACTTCGAAGATACGCAGTATTTT. Translated: CASSVRLAGDFEDTQYF.

This chain uses TRBV5-4 with TRBJ1-2; a weak D match, TRBD1 (6 bases). CDR1 SGHNT and CDR2 YYREEE come from the germline V gene (reference sequence). The CDR3 runs 15 residues. Deletions cut 0 bases from V and 4 bases from J, with 13 bases between. The CDR3, as DNA: TGTGCCAGCAGCTTGGACGACGCCAGGGGCTATGGCTACACCTTC. Translated: CASSLDDARGYGYTF.